The 28 T cell receptor beta chains given below trace back to one sample, sequenced in a study of CD8 T cells in ankylosing spondylitis. A single record per CDR3 protein comes from TCRdb applying MiXCR to the 5' RACE reads. The sample holds fewer than 400,000 distinct CDR3 sequences; 14% to 15% are singletons and the top ten take less than 1.1%. The sequencing input was blood, either unsorted or a sorted T cell fraction (not recorded which). Source of these receptors: a male donor with ankylosing spondylitis or in good health (not recorded which).

This chain uses TRBV7-2 with TRBJ2-2, with D unresolved. The CDR3 spans 14 residues. CDR1 is SGHTA, CDR2 FQGNSA, per germline. With 5 bases removed from V and 6 bases from J, the gap between germline ends came to 13 bases. The CDR3 DNA reads TGTGCCAGCAGCACCCTCTCGACGGCCGGGGAGCTGTTTTTT. This codes for CASSTLSTAGELFF.

This clonotype was picked up a small number of times. The V and J genes are TRBV11-2 and TRBJ2-3; 11 bases align to TRBD2. The length of the CDR3 is 17 residues. V dropped 3 bases and J dropped 1; count of bases not matched to a gene: 6. Germline V CDR1 and CDR2: SGHAT, FQNNGV. CDR3 region: CASSFQTSGVGTDTQYF. The CDR3 DNA reads TGTGCCAGCAGCTTTCAGACTAGCGGGGTAGGCACAGATACGCAGTATTTT. The variable domain in full, with the rest retrieved from reference TRBV11-2 and TRBJ2-3, is EAGVAQSPRYKIIEKRQSVAFWCNPISGHATLYWYQQILGQGPKLLIQFQNNGVVDDSQLPKDRFSAERLKGVDSTLKIQPAKLEDSAVYLCASSFQTSGVGTDTQYFGPGTRLTVL.

This clonotype was observed many times. The chain uses TRBV25-1 and TRBJ1-2, with 8 bases matching TRBD1. The CDR3 totals 15 residues. CDR1 MGHDK and CDR2 SYGVNS come from the germline V gene. The V gene end was trimmed by 8 bases and the J gene end by 6 bases; junction bases not matched to a gene: 14. The CDR3, as DNA: TGTGCCAGCCTAGGATCCACCGACAGGGGACATGGCTACACCTTC. Encoded protein: CASLGSTDRGHGYTF.

This chain uses TRBV4-1 with TRBJ2-3; either TRBD1 or TRBD2 may fit D (5 bases each). The CDR3 extends over 17 amino acids. CDR1 and CDR2 from the germline V gene are MGHRA and YSYEKL. V gave up 0 bases and J gave up 2 bases, with 15 bases separating them. CDR3 nucleotide sequence: TGCGCCAGCAGCCAAGATCGGGACCCACCCCACACAGATACGCAGTATTTT. This codes for CASSQDRDPPHTDTQYF.

The chain uses TRBV10-3 and TRBJ2-1; 7 bases align to TRBD2. This CDR3 has 12 residues. Germline values: CDR1 ENHRY, CDR2 SYGVKD. J was trimmed by 10 bases and V by 0 bases; bases with no gene match: 0. CDR3 bases: TGTGCCATCAGTGAGTCGACTAGCGAGCAGTTCTTC. Translating it yields CAISESTSEQFF.

This chain joins TRBV12-3 or TRBV12-4 and TRBJ1-1, with 7 bases lining up with TRBD1. J lost 0 bases, V lost 7 bases, and 11 bases had no gene match. This CDR3 has 16 residues. The CDR3 bases are TGTGCCAGCACCGCAGGACAGGCGAACATGAACACTGAAGCTTTCTTT. Protein: CASTAGQANMNTEAFF.

This clonotype has a handful of counts. The V call is TRBV12-3 or TRBV12-4, the J call TRBJ2-7, with no clear D. Trimming shortened V by 2 bases and J by 1 base, and 6 bases separated the two germline ends. The CDR3 has 13 amino acids. Written as DNA, the CDR3 is TGTGCCAGCAGTTTATCTAGGTCCTACGAGCAGTACTTC. Protein: CASSLSRSYEQYF.

This clonotype was found a few times. The rearrangement links TRBV5-5 to TRBJ2-7; the D is unclear. CDR1 and CDR2 (germline): SGHKS, YYEKEE (reference sequence). V was shortened by 1 base and J by 2 bases, with 7 bases between the two germline ends. The CDR3 is made up of 13 amino acids. As DNA, the CDR3 is TGTGCCAGCAGCTTGAGACCGGCCTACGAGCAGTACTTC. It is translated as CASSLRPAYEQYF.

This clonotype was recorded a few times. V and J are TRBV29-1 and TRBJ1-1, with D unclear. In germline, CDR1 is SQVTM, CDR2 ANQGSEA. The CDR3 length is 12 residues. The V gene lost 3 bases and the J gene lost 4 bases, with 9 bases spanning the gap. CDR3 sequence (DNA): TGCAGCGTTGACTCAGGTACCACTGAAGCTTTCTTT. It translates to CSVDSGTTEAFF.

This clonotype has a handful of counts. The rearrangement joins TRBV30 to TRBJ2-5, with 10 nucleotides matching TRBD1. The V gene's germline CDR1 is GTSNPN and CDR2 SVGIG (reference sequence). Losses at the gene ends were 5 bases for V and 1 base for J; bases not matched to a gene: 1. CDR3 length: 13 amino acids. This chain's CDR3 is CAWGTGAQETQYF. DNA of the CDR3: TGTGCCTGGGGGACAGGGGCCCAAGAGACCCAGTACTTC.

The CDR3 bases are TGTGCCAGCAGCACTACAGGGACCGAGCAGTACTTC. It yields the protein CASSTTGTEQYF. The chain is built from TRBV6-5 and TRBJ2-7, with D perhaps matching TRBD1 (6 bases). This CDR3 contains 12 residues. The germline V gene has CDR1 MNHEY and CDR2 SVGAGI. The germline V and J ends were trimmed by 6 bases and 6 bases, with 12 bases remaining between them.

V gene TRBV11-3 combines with J gene TRBJ2-3; D may correspond to TRBD1 or TRBD2 (5 bases each). This CDR3 comprises 16 residues. Germline CDR1 SGHNT, CDR2 YENEEA. Trimming cost V 4 bases and J 4 bases, with 18 bases left between them. In DNA, the CDR3 is TGTGCCAGCAGCTCTCGGGACCGTCGGTTCCCAGATACGCAGTATTTT. Its translation: CASSSRDRRFPDTQYF.

V is TRBV5-6 and J is TRBJ1-6; 8 bases map to TRBD1. CDR1 is SGHDT and CDR2 is YYEEEE in the germline V gene. The J segment lost 11 bases and the V segment lost 1 base, leaving 5 bases of the junction unmatched. This CDR3 spans 14 amino acids. CDR3 region: CASSLRDRSTPLHF. The CDR3 DNA sequence: TGTGCCAGCAGCTTGAGGGACAGGAGTACACCCCTCCACTTT.

This clonotype was picked up a small number of times. The chain is built from TRBV12-3 or TRBV12-4 and TRBJ2-7; no clear D gene. The CDR3 has 14 residues. V was cut by 6 bases and J by 1 base, with 13 bases left in between. Written as DNA, the CDR3 is TGTGCCAGCAGCCCCTCGACTGGTTCCTACGAGCAGTACTTC. Protein: CASSPSTGSYEQYF.

The chain has TRBV20-1 and TRBJ2-1; D uncertain. The CDR3 totals 14 residues. Between the trimmed V and J ends, which lost 6 bases and 0 bases, there was a span of 12 bases. Germline assignment: CDR1 DFQATT and CDR2 SNEGSKA (reference sequence). The CDR3 spells CSAGRVSSYNEQFF. The CDR3 DNA follows: TGCAGTGCCGGACGGGTTAGCTCCTACAATGAGCAGTTCTTC.

This clonotype has just a few counts. This chain connects TRBV7-6 to TRBJ2-2; tentative D call: TRBD1 (5 bases). This CDR3 is built from 14 residues. Germline CDR1 reads SGHVS; CDR2 reads FNYEAQ. V lost 5 bases to trimming and J lost 6 bases, with 13 bases between them. The CDR3 sequence is CASSPQGAAGELFF. CDR3 DNA: TGTGCCAGCAGCCCCCAAGGGGCAGCCGGGGAGCTGTTTTTT.

This clonotype was picked up many times. The rearrangement links TRBV12-3 or TRBV12-4 to TRBJ2-7, with 7 bases matching TRBD1. V was pared by 0 bases and J by 2 bases, with 4 bases of the junction left unmatched. The CDR3 spans 15 residues. For the CDR3, the DNA is TGTGCCAGCAGTTTAGCAGGGGGCGTTACCTACGAGCAGTACTTC. As protein: CASSLAGGVTYEQYF.

This clonotype appeared a few times. The chain combines TRBV9 with TRBJ2-3, with D perhaps assigned TRBD1 or TRBD2 (5 bases each). Germline lookup yields CDR1 SGDLS and CDR2 YYNGEE. The V and J ends lost 2 bases and 3 bases respectively, with 22 bases between them. This CDR3 region has 18 residues. The CDR3 sequence is CASSVRGMGQGGTDTQYF. CDR3 coding DNA: TGTGCCAGCAGCGTGAGAGGGATGGGCCAGGGCGGGACAGATACGCAGTATTTT.

The V gene is TRBV2, the J gene TRBJ2-1, with 14 bases that match TRBD2. CDR1 and CDR2 from the germline V gene are SNHLY and FYNNEI. Trimming removed 6 bases from V and 6 bases from J; junction bases left unmatched: 10. The CDR3 length is 17 residues. The CDR3: CASSLTRLAGGGNEQFF. The CDR3 DNA sequence: TGTGCCAGCAGCCTTACCAGACTAGCGGGAGGGGGCAATGAGCAGTTCTTC.

The chain uses TRBV7-9 and TRBJ2-3; no definite D call. The CDR3 consists of 15 residues. Trimming shortened V by 5 bases and J by 3 bases, and 15 bases separated the two germline ends. Germline CDR1 and CDR2: SEHNR and FQNEAQ (reference sequence). The CDR3 nucleotides read TGTGCCAGCAGCCCCGGCCCAATTGGGACAGATACGCAGTATTTT. Residues: CASSPGPIGTDTQYF.

The rearrangement links TRBV11-2 to TRBJ2-3; no reliable D call. The CDR3 has 17 residues. The germline CDR1 and CDR2 sequences are SGHAT and FQNNGV. Trimming shortened V by 2 bases and J by 0 bases, and 15 bases separated the two germline ends. As DNA, the CDR3 is TGTGCCAGCAGCTTATCCGTACAGACACCGAGCACAGATACGCAGTATTTT. Its translation is CASSLSVQTPSTDTQYF.

CDR3: CSVEDFGGAYGYTF. The CDR3 DNA follows: TGCAGCGTTGAAGATTTCGGCGGAGCCTATGGCTACACCTTC. This chain connects TRBV29-1 to TRBJ1-2; D uncertain. The CDR3 has 14 amino acids. Looked up from germline, CDR1 is SQVTM and CDR2 is ANQGSEA. V lost 0 bases to trimming and J lost 4 bases, with 12 bases between them.

This clonotype was seen more than once but under ten times. The chain carries TRBV4-1 and TRBJ2-7; TRBD1 agrees at 8 bases. The CDR3 loop spans 15 amino acids. V lost 1 base to trimming and J lost 5 bases; unmatched junction nucleotides: 7. Germline assignment: CDR1 MGHRA and CDR2 YSYEKL. The chain's CDR3 is CASSQVDREGNEQYF. CDR3 in DNA: TGCGCCAGCAGCCAAGTGGACAGGGAAGGCAACGAGCAGTACTTC.

At least ten counts were recorded for this clonotype. The chain carries TRBV5-1 and TRBJ2-1; D may be TRBD1 (5 bases). V gave up 0 bases and J gave up 8 bases, with 9 bases separating them. Germline CDR1 SGHRS, CDR2 YFSETQ. The CDR3 covers 13 residues. The CDR3 bases are TGCGCCAGCAGCTTGGAGGGGTGGGATGAGCAGTTCTTC. It translates to CASSLEGWDEQFF.

This chain connects TRBV11-2 to TRBJ2-3; D not resolved. V was cut by 6 bases and J by 7 bases, with 8 bases left in between. Germline CDR1 SGHAT, CDR2 FQNNGV. The CDR3 has 11 residues. Written as DNA, the CDR3 is TGTGCCAGCAGTCCTACCAATACGCAGTATTTT. Its protein product is CASSPTNTQYF.

The rearrangement uses TRBV7-2 and TRBJ1-1; the D is unclear. Germline V CDR1 and CDR2: SGHTA, FQGNSA. V was cut by 2 bases and J by 7 bases, with 11 bases left in between. The CDR3 runs 13 residues. DNA of the CDR3: TGTGCCAGCAGCTTACGAGGGCGAGGTGAAGCTTTCTTT. Translated: CASSLRGRGEAFF.

The chain is built from TRBV15 and TRBJ2-1; 10 bases align to TRBD2. V lost 5 bases, J lost 4 bases, and 20 bases stayed unmatched. The germline gives CDR1 LNHNV, CDR2 YYDKDF (reference sequence). The length of the CDR3 is 20 residues. The CDR3 spells CATSSRRTSGPTGIYNEQFF. Written as DNA, the CDR3 is TGTGCCACCAGCTCGAGACGGACTAGCGGACCCACCGGAATATACAATGAGCAGTTCTTC.

The rearrangement uses TRBV12-3 or TRBV12-4 and TRBJ1-2; 7 bases line up with TRBD1. J was trimmed by 2 bases and V by 5 bases; bases with no gene match: 8. The CDR3 sequence is 15 residues long. CDR3 sequence reads: CASSPGGTANYGYTF. CDR3 coding DNA: TGTGCCAGCAGTCCCGGTGGGACAGCAAACTATGGCTACACCTTC.